This TCR beta chain was sequenced in a study of identical twins. Template switching added a universal primer site, and cDNA bore unique molecular identifiers. TCRdb used MiXCR to reprocess the 5' RACE reads, holding one entry per CDR3 protein. The data hold about 700,000 distinct CDR3 sequences, with roughly 8% observed a single time. After removal of 7 bases from V and 7 bases from J, the junction contained 7 bases not matched to a gene. This CDR3 comprises 13 residues. From germline, CDR1 is SQVTM and CDR2 ANQGSEA. These records were also assigned to another study, of yellow fever vaccine responses in identical twins.

This chain links TRBV29-1 with TRBJ1-4, with 9 bases lining up with TRBD1. The TCR sequence derives from a woman under 30 in good health. The material sequenced was PBMCs. The CDR3 protein is CSGRDRASEKLFF. In nucleotides, the CDR3 is TGCAGCGGCCGGGACAGGGCTAGTGAAAAACTGTTTTTT.